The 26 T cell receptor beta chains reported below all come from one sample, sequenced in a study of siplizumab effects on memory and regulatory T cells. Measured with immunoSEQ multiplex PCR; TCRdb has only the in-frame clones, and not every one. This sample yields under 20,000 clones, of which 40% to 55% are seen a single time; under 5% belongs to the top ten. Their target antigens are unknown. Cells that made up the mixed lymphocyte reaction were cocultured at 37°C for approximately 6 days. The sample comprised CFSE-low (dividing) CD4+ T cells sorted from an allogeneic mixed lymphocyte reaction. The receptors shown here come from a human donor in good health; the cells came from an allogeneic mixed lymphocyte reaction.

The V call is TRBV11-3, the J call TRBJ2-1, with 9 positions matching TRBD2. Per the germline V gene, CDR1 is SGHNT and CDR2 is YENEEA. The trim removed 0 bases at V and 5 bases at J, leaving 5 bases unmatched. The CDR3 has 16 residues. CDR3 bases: TGTGCCAGCAGCTTAGAAGCGGGGGGCCCTGACAATGAGCAGTTCTTC. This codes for CASSLEAGGPDNEQFF.

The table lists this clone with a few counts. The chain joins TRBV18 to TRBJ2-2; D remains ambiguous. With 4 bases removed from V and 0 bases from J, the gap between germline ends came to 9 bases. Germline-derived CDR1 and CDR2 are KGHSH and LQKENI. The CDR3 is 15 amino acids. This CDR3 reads CASSLQHSNTGELFF. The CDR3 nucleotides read TGTGCCAGCTCACTTCAGCACTCGAACACCGGGGAGCTGTTTTTT.

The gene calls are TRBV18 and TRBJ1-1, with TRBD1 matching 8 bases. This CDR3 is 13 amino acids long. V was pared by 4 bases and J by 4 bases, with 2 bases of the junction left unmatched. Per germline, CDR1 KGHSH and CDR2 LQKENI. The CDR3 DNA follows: TGTGCCAGCTCACTTACAGGGGGCACTGAAGCTTTCTTT. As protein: CASSLTGGTEAFF.

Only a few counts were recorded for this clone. The DNA for the CDR3 is TGCGCCAGCAGCCCGGGGGGTACCTCTGGAAACACCATATATTTT. Translating gives CASSPGGTSGNTIYF. The chain combines TRBV5-1 with TRBJ1-3, with D possibly TRBD1 on 5 matching bases. Germline loops: CDR1 SGHRS, CDR2 YFSETQ. This CDR3 region has 15 residues. Trimming removed 4 bases at V and 0 bases at J, with 11 bases between.

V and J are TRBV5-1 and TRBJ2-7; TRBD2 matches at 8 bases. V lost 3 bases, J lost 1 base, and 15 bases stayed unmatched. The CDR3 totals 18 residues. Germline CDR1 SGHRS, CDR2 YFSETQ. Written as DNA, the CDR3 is TGCGCCAGCAGCTGCCACCCCCCCGGGCGGGGGGAGTCCTACGAGCAGTACTTC. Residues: CASSCHPPGRGESYEQYF.

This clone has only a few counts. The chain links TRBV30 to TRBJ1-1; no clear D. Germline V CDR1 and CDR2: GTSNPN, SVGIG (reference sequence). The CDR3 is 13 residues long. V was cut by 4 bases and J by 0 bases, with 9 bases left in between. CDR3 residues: CAWMLQLNTEAFF. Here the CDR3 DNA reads TGTGCCTGGATGTTACAGTTGAACACTGAAGCTTTCTTT.

The DNA for the CDR3 is TGTGCCAGCAGAGATAGTGGAAGGAGCTCCTACAATGAGCAGTTCTTC. This codes for CASRDSGRSSYNEQFF. The genes are TRBV2 and TRBJ2-1; D is unclear. This CDR3 contains 16 residues. Germline V gene sequence: CDR1 SNHLY, CDR2 FYNNEI. V lost 6 bases, J lost 0 bases, and 15 bases lay in between.

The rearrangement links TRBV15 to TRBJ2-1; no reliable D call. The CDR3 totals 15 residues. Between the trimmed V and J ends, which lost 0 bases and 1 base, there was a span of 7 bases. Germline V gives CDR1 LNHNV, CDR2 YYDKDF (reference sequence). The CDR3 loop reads CATSREGWSYNEQFF. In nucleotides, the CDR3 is TGTGCCACCAGCAGAGAGGGGTGGTCCTACAATGAGCAGTTCTTC.

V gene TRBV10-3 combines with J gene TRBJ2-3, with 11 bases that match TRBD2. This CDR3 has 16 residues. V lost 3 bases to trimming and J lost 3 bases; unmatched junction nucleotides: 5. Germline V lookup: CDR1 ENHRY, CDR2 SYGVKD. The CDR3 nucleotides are TGTGCCATCAGTGATCCGGGACTAGCGGTAACAGATACGCAGTATTTT. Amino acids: CAISDPGLAVTDTQYF.

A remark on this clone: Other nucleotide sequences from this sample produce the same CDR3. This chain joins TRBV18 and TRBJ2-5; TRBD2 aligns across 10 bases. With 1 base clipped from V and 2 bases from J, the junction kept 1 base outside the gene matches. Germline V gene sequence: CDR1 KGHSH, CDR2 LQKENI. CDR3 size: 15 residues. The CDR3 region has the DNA TGTGCCAGCTCACCACTAGCGGGGGGACAAGAGACCCAGTACTTC. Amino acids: CASSPLAGGQETQYF.

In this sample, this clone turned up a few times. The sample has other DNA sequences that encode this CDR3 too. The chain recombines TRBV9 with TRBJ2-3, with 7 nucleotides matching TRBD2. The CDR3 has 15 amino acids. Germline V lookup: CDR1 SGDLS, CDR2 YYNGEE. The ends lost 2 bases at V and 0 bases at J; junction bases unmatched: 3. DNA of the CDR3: TGTGCCAGCAGCGTGCGAGCGGGGAGCACAGATACGCAGTATTTT. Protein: CASSVRAGSTDTQYF.

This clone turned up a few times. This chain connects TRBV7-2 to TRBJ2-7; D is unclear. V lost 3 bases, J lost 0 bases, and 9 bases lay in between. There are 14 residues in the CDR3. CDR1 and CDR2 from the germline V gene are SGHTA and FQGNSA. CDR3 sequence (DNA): TGTGCCAGCAGCTTCGGGCTCGCCTCCTACGAGCAGTACTTC. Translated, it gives CASSFGLASYEQYF.

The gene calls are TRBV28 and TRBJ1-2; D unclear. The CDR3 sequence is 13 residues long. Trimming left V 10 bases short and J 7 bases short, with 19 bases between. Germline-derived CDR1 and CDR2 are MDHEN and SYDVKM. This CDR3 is CATKNSRIPGYTF. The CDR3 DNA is TGTGCCACCAAGAACTCCAGGATTCCTGGCTACACCTTC.

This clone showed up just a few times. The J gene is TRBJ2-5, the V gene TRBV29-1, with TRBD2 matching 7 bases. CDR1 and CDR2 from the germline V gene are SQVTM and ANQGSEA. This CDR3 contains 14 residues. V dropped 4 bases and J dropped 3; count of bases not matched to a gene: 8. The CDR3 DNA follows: TGCAGCGTTGGAGACCCTAGCGGAAAAGAGACCCAGTACTTC. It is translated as CSVGDPSGKETQYF.

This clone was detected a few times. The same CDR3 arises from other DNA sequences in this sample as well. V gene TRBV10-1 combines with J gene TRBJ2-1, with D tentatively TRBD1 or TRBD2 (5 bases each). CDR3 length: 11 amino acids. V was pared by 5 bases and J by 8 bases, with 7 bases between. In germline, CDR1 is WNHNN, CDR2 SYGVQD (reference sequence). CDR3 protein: CASSRGDEQFF. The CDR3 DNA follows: TGCGCCAGCAGTAGAGGGGATGAGCAGTTCTTC.

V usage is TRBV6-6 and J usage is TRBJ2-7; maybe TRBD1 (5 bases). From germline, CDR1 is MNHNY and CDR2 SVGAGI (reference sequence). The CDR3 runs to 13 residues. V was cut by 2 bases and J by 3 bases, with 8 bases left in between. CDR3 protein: CASSYDSHYEQYF. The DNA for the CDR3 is TGTGCCAGCAGTTACGACAGTCACTACGAGCAGTACTTC.

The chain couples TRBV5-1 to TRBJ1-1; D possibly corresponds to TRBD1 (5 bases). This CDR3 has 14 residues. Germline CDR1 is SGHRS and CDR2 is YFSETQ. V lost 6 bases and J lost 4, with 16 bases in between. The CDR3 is CASTPTVPLTEAFF. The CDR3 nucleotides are TGCGCCAGCACCCCGACAGTGCCCCTCACTGAAGCTTTCTTT.

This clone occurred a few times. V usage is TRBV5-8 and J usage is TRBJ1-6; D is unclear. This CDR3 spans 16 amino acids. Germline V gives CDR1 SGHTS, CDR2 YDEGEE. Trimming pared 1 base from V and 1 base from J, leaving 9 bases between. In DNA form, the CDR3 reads TGTGCCAGCAGCTTGTCTTCGGGGTCCTATAATTCACCCCTCCACTTT. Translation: CASSLSSGSYNSPLHF. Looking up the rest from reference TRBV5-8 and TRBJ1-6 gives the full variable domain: EAGVTQSPTHLIKTRGQQATLRCSPISGHTSVYWYQQALGLGLQFLLWYDEGEERNRGNFPPRFSGRQFPNYSSELNVNALELEDSALYLCASSLSSGSYNSPLHFGNGTRLTVT.

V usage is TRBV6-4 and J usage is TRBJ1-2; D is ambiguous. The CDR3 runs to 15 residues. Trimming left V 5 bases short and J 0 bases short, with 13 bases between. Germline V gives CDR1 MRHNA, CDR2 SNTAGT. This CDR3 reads CASSFGPEANYGYTF. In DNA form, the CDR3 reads TGTGCCAGCAGTTTCGGACCGGAAGCTAACTATGGCTACACCTTC.

The CDR3 reads CASSQEEGGDGYTF. The CDR3 DNA sequence: TGCGCCAGCAGCCAAGAAGAAGGTGGGGATGGCTACACCTTC. The chain has TRBV4-1 and TRBJ1-2; D uncertain. V shed 0 bases and J shed 6 bases, with 11 bases lying between them. The V gene's germline CDR1 is MGHRA and CDR2 YSYEKL. The CDR3 extends over 14 amino acids.

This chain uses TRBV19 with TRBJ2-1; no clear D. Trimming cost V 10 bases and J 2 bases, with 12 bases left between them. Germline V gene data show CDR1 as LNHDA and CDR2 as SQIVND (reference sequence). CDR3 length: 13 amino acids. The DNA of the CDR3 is TGTGCCACCGCACTGACAACCTACAATGAGCAGTTCTTC. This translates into CATALTTYNEQFF. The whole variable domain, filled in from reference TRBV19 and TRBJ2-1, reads DGGITQSPKYLFRKEGQNVTLSCEQNLNHDAMYWYRQDPGQGLRLIYYSQIVNDFQKGDIAEGYSVSREKKESFPLTVTSAQKNPTAFYLCATALTTYNEQFFGPGTRLTVL.

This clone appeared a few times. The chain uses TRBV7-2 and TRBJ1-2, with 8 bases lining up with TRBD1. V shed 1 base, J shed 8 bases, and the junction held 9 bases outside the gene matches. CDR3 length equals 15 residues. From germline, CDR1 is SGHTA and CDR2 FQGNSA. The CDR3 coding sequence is TGTGCCAGCAGCTTAGGGACAGGGAGTTTTGGGGGCTACACCTTC. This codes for CASSLGTGSFGGYTF.

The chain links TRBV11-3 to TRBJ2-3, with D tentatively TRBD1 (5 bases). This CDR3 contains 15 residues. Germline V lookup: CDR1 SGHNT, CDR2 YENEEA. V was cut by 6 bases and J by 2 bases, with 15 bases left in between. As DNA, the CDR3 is TGTGCCAGCAGTCAAGGGGTTTACAACACAGATACGCAGTATTTT. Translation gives CASSQGVYNTDTQYF.

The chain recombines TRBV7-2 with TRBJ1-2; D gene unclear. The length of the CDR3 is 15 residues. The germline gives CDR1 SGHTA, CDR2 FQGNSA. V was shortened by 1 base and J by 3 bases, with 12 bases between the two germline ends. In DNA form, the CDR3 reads TGTGCCAGCAGCTTAGACCGAGGAGTACACTATGGCTACACCTTC. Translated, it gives CASSLDRGVHYGYTF.

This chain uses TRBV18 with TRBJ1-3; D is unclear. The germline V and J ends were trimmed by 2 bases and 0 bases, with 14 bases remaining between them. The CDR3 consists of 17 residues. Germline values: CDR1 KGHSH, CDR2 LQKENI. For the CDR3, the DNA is TGTGCCAGCTCACCAATCATCGGCAGCTACTCTGGAAACACCATATATTTT. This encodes CASSPIIGSYSGNTIYF.

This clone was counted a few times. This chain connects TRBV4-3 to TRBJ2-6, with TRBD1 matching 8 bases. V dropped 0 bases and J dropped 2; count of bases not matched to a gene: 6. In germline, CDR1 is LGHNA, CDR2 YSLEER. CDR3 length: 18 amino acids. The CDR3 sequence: CASSQDRGQEPGANVLTF. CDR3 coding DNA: TGCGCCAGCAGCCAAGATAGGGGACAGGAACCTGGGGCCAACGTCCTGACTTTC.